This T cell receptor beta chain was documented in a study of blood T cell repertoires in COVID-19. Study-level background: The cDNA or gDNA used as material had been derived from T cells, B-cell-depleted T cells, or PBMCs.

Germline V gives CDR1 SEHNR, CDR2 FQNEAQ (reference sequence). V lost 5 bases, J lost 6 bases, and 14 bases lay in between. The CDR3 extends over 14 amino acids. This clone was picked up one time. Under the authors' procedure: Estimates of nucleated cell counts were drawn from the amplification of reference gene primers. Libraries were prepared by immunoSEQ multiplex PCR; TCRdb keeps only in-frame clonotypes and omits some of them. The V and J calls and clone size were taken over from that table, and D and trimming were inferred from the DNA. Of 210,000 or so clones listed, around 84% were seen once; the top ten hold about a sixth.

The chain couples TRBV7-9 to TRBJ2-1, with D tentatively TRBD1 (5 bases). The sample consisted of peripheral blood. This receptor was taken from a woman older than 75 with active or convalescent COVID-19. The DNA for the CDR3 is TGTGCCAGCAGCCTTGGGGCAGAAATCAATGAGCAGTTCTTC. Translation: CASSLGAEINEQFF.